The 23 T cell receptor beta chains presented below share a single source sample, sequenced in a study of shared T cell receptors in the human thymus. Produced via immunoSEQ multiplex PCR; TCRdb's table is partial and in-frame only. The sample lists about 660,000 clones, approximately 88% occurring once. These same data were also listed under a study on human thymus T cells.

Sequencing was performed on thymocytes. Receptors originate from a boy under two years old with a congenital heart defect.

The chain combines TRBV20-1 with TRBJ1-3; tentatively, D is TRBD1 (5 bases). V was shortened by 6 bases and J by 16 bases, with 16 bases between the two germline ends. CDR1 DFQATT and CDR2 SNEGSKA come from the germline V gene (reference sequence). The CDR3 is made up of 10 amino acids. Here the CDR3 DNA reads TGCAGTGCCGGGGGACCCCCTACGTATTTT. Its translation is CSAGGPPTYF.

V usage is TRBV6-5 and J usage is TRBJ2-7; 9 positions agree with TRBD2. The CDR3 contains 15 residues. Germline CDR1 MNHEY, CDR2 SVGAGI. With 1 base clipped from V and 4 bases from J, the junction kept 5 bases outside the gene matches. DNA for the CDR3: TGTGCCAGCAGTTACTGTAGCGGGAGTCAGTACGAGCAGTACTTC. Protein: CASSYCSGSQYEQYF.

The V and J genes are TRBV27 and TRBJ1-5; D may be TRBD1 (6 bases). Germline V gives CDR1 MNHEY, CDR2 SMNVEV (reference sequence). V shed 4 bases and J shed 2 bases, with 12 bases lying between them. CDR3 length: 15 amino acids. The CDR3 DNA follows: TGTGCCAGCAGTTCAAACAGGGACGGCAATCAGCCCCAGCATTTT. Amino acids: CASSSNRDGNQPQHF.

The chain uses TRBV28 and TRBJ2-1, with a tentative D call TRBD2 (6 bases). CDR3 length equals 16 residues. The germline V and J ends were trimmed by 10 bases and 4 bases, with 23 bases remaining between them. From germline, CDR1 is MDHEN and CDR2 SYDVKM. The CDR3: CATETRGTWIYNEQFF. In DNA, the CDR3 is TGTGCCACCGAGACTAGGGGTACGTGGATTTACAATGAGCAGTTCTTC.

The chain is built from TRBV10-3 and TRBJ2-1; D might be TRBD2 (5 bases). CDR1 is ENHRY, CDR2 SYGVKD, per germline. This CDR3 is built from 17 residues. Trimming took off 3 bases at V and 6 bases at J, with 21 bases between the two ends. The CDR3: CAISDPRPWPGGNEQFF. The CDR3 DNA reads as TGTGCCATCAGTGACCCCAGGCCTTGGCCTGGAGGCAATGAGCAGTTCTTC.

The chain employs TRBV4-3 and TRBJ2-7; 9 positions match TRBD2. The germline CDR1 and CDR2 sequences are LGHNA and YSLEER. The ends lost 1 base at V and 2 bases at J; junction bases unmatched: 6. The CDR3 sequence is 16 residues long. The CDR3 DNA follows: TGCGCCAGCAGCCAAGGAGTGCGCGGGAGGGCCTACGAGCAGTACTTC. Its protein product is CASSQGVRGRAYEQYF.

J is TRBJ2-2 and V is TRBV12-5; D might be TRBD2 (7 bases). V was cut by 5 bases and J by 5 bases, with 18 bases left in between. The length of the CDR3 is 16 residues. Looked up from germline, CDR1 is LGHNT and CDR2 is FRNRAP. The CDR3: CASGGWGGAWTGELFF. The CDR3 nucleotides read TGTGCTAGTGGTGGGTGGGGGGGCGCGTGGACCGGGGAGCTGTTTTTT.

J is TRBJ2-2 and V is TRBV14; 9 bases are shared with TRBD1. V was pared by 6 bases and J by 4 bases, with 9 bases of the junction left unmatched. Germline lookup yields CDR1 SGHDN and CDR2 FVKESK. This CDR3 comprises 16 residues. CDR3 coding DNA: TGTGCCAGCAGTCACAGGGGGCCTAAGTTCACCGGGGAGCTGTTTTTT. The encoded protein is CASSHRGPKFTGELFF.

V gene TRBV5-4 combines with J gene TRBJ1-3, with D possibly being TRBD1 (5 bases). The germline V and J ends were trimmed by 1 base and 4 bases, with 6 bases remaining between them. CDR1 is SGHNT and CDR2 is YYREEE in the germline V gene (reference sequence). The CDR3 consists of 13 residues. The CDR3 sequence: CASSLPGGNTIYF. The DNA for the CDR3 is TGTGCCAGCAGCTTGCCAGGGGGAAACACCATATATTTT.

The chain employs TRBV27 and TRBJ2-3, with no clear D. V was pared by 4 bases and J by 0 bases, with 8 bases between. Germline-derived CDR1 and CDR2 are MNHEY and SMNVEV (reference sequence). This CDR3 is 14 amino acids long. Here the CDR3 reads CASSSGTSTDTQYF. The CDR3 nucleotides are TGTGCCAGCAGTTCCGGTACGAGCACAGATACGCAGTATTTT.

The chain carries TRBV5-1 and TRBJ1-1; D gene uncertain. CDR1 is SGHRS and CDR2 is YFSETQ in the germline V gene. The CDR3 length is 12 residues. V shed 1 base and J shed 7 bases, with 8 bases lying between them. The CDR3 reads CASSLSSDEAFF. CDR3 in DNA: TGCGCCAGCAGCTTGAGTTCAGATGAAGCTTTCTTT.

The CDR3 reads CASSILAGGTDTQYF. The CDR3 DNA sequence: TGTGCCAGCAGCATACTAGCGGGAGGGACTGATACGCAGTATTTT. The rearrangement links TRBV7-9 to TRBJ2-3; 13 nucleotides line up with TRBD2. CDR3 length: 15 residues. V lost 5 bases and J lost 6; bases outside the gene matches: 5. Germline CDR1 and CDR2: SEHNR and FQNEAQ (reference sequence).

This rearrangement joins TRBV28 to TRBJ2-3; 10 nucleotides align to TRBD2. Looked up from germline, CDR1 is MDHEN and CDR2 is SYDVKM. This CDR3 has 14 residues. The V and J ends lost 5 bases and 6 bases, in that order; junction bases with no gene match: 5. The CDR3 DNA reads as TGTGCCAGCAGTGGACCGGGACTAGCGGATACGCAGTATTTT. Its translation: CASSGPGLADTQYF. Full variable domain (outside the CDR3, taken from reference TRBV28 and TRBJ2-3): DVKVTQSSRYLVKRTGEKVFLECVQDMDHENMFWYRQDPGLGLRLIYFSYDVKMKEKGDIPEGYSVSREKKERFSLILESASTNQTSMYLCASSGPGLADTQYFGPGTRLTVL.

This chain uses TRBV19 with TRBJ2-1; 13 bases agree with TRBD2. Germline lookup yields CDR1 LNHDA and CDR2 SQIVND (reference sequence). V lost 5 bases, J lost 6 bases, and 13 bases stayed unmatched. The CDR3 consists of 18 residues. The CDR3 DNA sequence: TGTGCCAGTAGTCCCACCGGGACTAGCGGGATGGGGCGCAATGAGCAGTTCTTC. Translation: CASSPTGTSGMGRNEQFF.

V usage is TRBV4-2 and J usage is TRBJ2-5; 13 positions agree with TRBD2. Germline loops: CDR1 LGHNA, CDR2 YNFKEQ. V lost 1 base to trimming and J lost 3 bases; unmatched junction nucleotides: 5. The CDR3 loop spans 17 amino acids. In nucleotides, the CDR3 is TGTGCCAGCAGCCAAGCCCCACTAGCGGGAGGGGAAGAGACCCAGTACTTC. It encodes CASSQAPLAGGEETQYF.

This chain links TRBV5-6 with TRBJ2-7; D is undetermined. CDR3 length equals 13 residues. The germline V gene has CDR1 SGHDT and CDR2 YYEEEE. The V gene lost 0 bases and the J gene lost 2 bases, with 6 bases spanning the gap. CDR3 in amino acids: CASSLAGPYEQYF. The CDR3, as DNA: TGTGCCAGCAGCTTGGCCGGTCCCTACGAGCAGTACTTC.

The chain's CDR3 is CASSYSAGLGEQYF. CDR3 sequence (DNA): TGTGCCAGCAGTTACTCGGCAGGGTTGGGCGAGCAGTACTTC. The chain employs TRBV6-6 and TRBJ2-7, with a weak D call TRBD1 (5 bases). With 0 bases removed from V and 6 bases from J, the gap between germline ends came to 12 bases. This CDR3 has 14 amino acids. Germline CDR1 MNHNY, CDR2 SVGAGI (reference sequence).

The CDR3 sequence is CASSPRGRTHYEQYF. The DNA for the CDR3 is TGTGCCAGCAGCCCGCGCGGGAGGACGCACTACGAGCAGTACTTC. J is TRBJ2-7 and V is TRBV9, with 8 bases lining up with TRBD2. This CDR3 is built from 15 residues. Germline assignment: CDR1 SGDLS and CDR2 YYNGEE. V lost 4 bases to trimming and J lost 3 bases; unmatched junction nucleotides: 9.

The V call is TRBV27, the J call TRBJ1-3, with D uncertain. Trimming took 4 bases from V and 4 from J, leaving 8 bases between them. CDR1 and CDR2 from the germline V gene are MNHEY and SMNVEV (reference sequence). The CDR3 is 13 residues long. The CDR3 sequence: CASSSPSGNTIYF. The CDR3 nucleotides read TGTGCCAGCAGTTCCCCCTCCGGAAACACCATATATTTT.

V is TRBV7-6 and J is TRBJ1-3; TRBD1 matches 10 bases. CDR3 length equals 16 residues. The V segment lost 8 bases and the J segment 3 bases; nucleotides outside the gene matches: 10. Germline CDR1 SGHVS, CDR2 FNYEAQ. Here the CDR3 reads CASSTGTGEVGNTIYF. CDR3 in DNA: TGTGCCAGCTCGACCGGGACAGGGGAGGTTGGAAACACCATATATTTT.

The chain couples TRBV27 to TRBJ2-7; D is perhaps TRBD2 (5 bases). Trimming removed 3 bases from V and 2 bases from J, with 11 bases in between. CDR1 MNHEY and CDR2 SMNVEV come from the germline V gene (reference sequence). The CDR3 has 14 amino acids. The CDR3 sequence is CASSLSSGPYEQYF. DNA of the CDR3: TGTGCCAGCAGTTTGTCCAGCGGCCCCTACGAGCAGTACTTC.

This chain uses TRBV6-1 with TRBJ1-5, with D perhaps TRBD1 (5 bases). From germline, CDR1 is MNHNS and CDR2 SASEGT. The V and J ends lost 4 bases and 4 bases respectively, with 14 bases between them. The CDR3 covers 15 residues. The CDR3 DNA follows: TGTGCCAGCAGTGGTGTCAGGGCTGGGAATCAGCCCCAGCATTTT. It is translated as CASSGVRAGNQPQHF.

The chain uses TRBV27 and TRBJ1-4; 7 bases line up with TRBD1. The germline V gene has CDR1 MNHEY and CDR2 SMNVEV (reference sequence). V trimming: 7 bases; J trimming: 5 bases; junction bases outside the gene matches: 7. The CDR3 runs to 14 residues. The CDR3 here is CASTRTGGNEKLFF. The CDR3 bases are TGTGCCAGCACCCGGACAGGTGGGAATGAAAAACTGTTTTTT.